The 11 T cell receptor beta chains presented below share a single source sample, sequenced in a study of cytomegalovirus exposure and HLA in healthy donors. The PCR ran on 60 Vbeta and 13 Jbeta primers. Repertoires were generated with immunoSEQ multiplex PCR, while TCRdb's copy carries only in-frame clones and drops some. The sample holds roughly 160,000 clones, about 71% seen once. The sequenced sample consisted of PBMCs. The receptors were gathered from a young woman in good health and CMV-seronegative.

The chain joins TRBV19 to TRBJ1-5; D call uncertain. Trimming removed 5 bases at V and 3 bases at J, with 5 bases between. The germline V gene has CDR1 LNHDA and CDR2 SQIVND (reference sequence). The CDR3 covers 12 residues. The CDR3 DNA reads TGTGCCAGTAGTTCTATCAATCAGCCCCAGCATTTT. It specifies CASSSINQPQHF.

The chain recombines TRBV30 with TRBJ1-4; 8 bases are a match to TRBD1. The CDR3 spans 15 residues. Germline values: CDR1 GTSNPN, CDR2 SVGIG (reference sequence). V lost 3 bases, J lost 4 bases, and 7 bases stayed unmatched. CDR3 residues: CAWSGGTGVNEKLFF. The CDR3, as DNA: TGTGCCTGGAGCGGAGGGACAGGTGTTAATGAAAAACTGTTTTTT.

Notes on this clone: One junction end disagrees with the germline gene, perhaps due to a read error. The chain links TRBV7-3 to TRBJ2-3; tentative D call: TRBD1 (6 bases). This CDR3 comprises 14 residues. Germline V gene data show CDR1 as SGHTA and CDR2 as FQGTGA. The CDR3 region has the DNA TGTGCCGGCAGTCAGGCAGGGGGCACAGATACGCAGTATTTT. Translated: CAGSQAGGTDTQYF. The variable domain in full, with the rest retrieved from reference TRBV7-3 and TRBJ2-3, is GAGVSQTPSNKVTEKGKYVELRCDPISGHTALYWYRQSLGQGPEFLIYFQGTGAADDSGLPNDRFFAVRPEGSVSTLKIQRTERGDSAVYLCAGSQAGGTDTQYFGPGTRLTVL.

This clone was seen a few times. The gene calls are TRBV4-3 and TRBJ2-5; the match to TRBD2 covers 13 bases. The J call is in doubt because the DNA end fits TRBJ2-7 better. This CDR3 spans 15 amino acids. The germline CDR1 and CDR2 sequences are LGHNA and YSLEER. Here the CDR3 reads CASSHLTSGRYEQYF. The CDR3 DNA sequence: TGCGCCAGCAGCCACCTGACTAGCGGGAGGTACGAGCAGTACTTC.

The chain uses TRBV28 and TRBJ2-1; 8 bases align to TRBD2. Germline V lookup: CDR1 MDHEN, CDR2 SYDVKM. The CDR3 sequence is 13 residues long. V lost 11 bases, J lost 6 bases, and 9 bases stayed unmatched. DNA for the CDR3: TGTGCCGCCACCGGGAGGGCCGTCAATGAGCAGTTCTTC. Protein sequence: CAATGRAVNEQFF.

CDR3 in DNA: TGTGCCAGCAGCGGGGGACGGAGTACAGATACGCAGTATTTT. Protein: CASSGGRSTDTQYF. This sequence joins TRBV27 and TRBJ2-3; the D gene is possibly TRBD2 (6 bases). V was shortened by 6 bases and J by 3 bases, with 13 bases between the two germline ends. The CDR3 has 14 residues. CDR1 and CDR2 (germline): MNHEY, SMNVEV (reference sequence).

The rearrangement uses TRBV7-2 and TRBJ2-1; TRBD2 is a possible D gene (6 bases). This CDR3 is built from 13 residues. The germline CDR1 and CDR2 sequences are SGHTA and FQGNSA. Trimming stripped 5 bases from V and 9 bases from J, with 14 bases between. The CDR3 region is CASSAQTSFEQFF. The CDR3 region has the DNA TGTGCCAGCAGCGCCCAAACTAGCTTTGAGCAGTTCTTC.

The rearrangement joins TRBV28 to TRBJ2-3, with TRBD1 identical over 7 bases. The CDR3 length is 15 residues. Germline V gene lookup returns CDR1 MDHEN and CDR2 SYDVKM. The V gene end was trimmed by 5 bases and the J gene end by 1 base; junction bases not matched to a gene: 6. The CDR3 reads CASSPRGGGTDTQYF. For the CDR3, the DNA is TGTGCCAGCAGTCCCAGAGGGGGCGGCACAGATACGCAGTATTTT.

Concerning this clone itself: The same CDR3 is also encoded by other DNA sequences in this sample. This rearrangement joins TRBV4-1 to TRBJ2-7; 9 bases line up with TRBD1. The V and J ends lost 1 base and 1 base, in that order; junction bases with no gene match: 2. CDR1 is MGHRA and CDR2 is YSYEKL in the germline V gene. The CDR3 consists of 15 residues. The CDR3 DNA is TGCGCCAGCAGCCAAGGGGGACAGGGTTCCTACGAGCAGTACTTC. It yields the protein CASSQGGQGSYEQYF.

The chain links TRBV27 to TRBJ2-7; D possibly corresponds to TRBD1 (5 bases). The V end lost 1 base, the J end lost 9 bases, and 16 bases lay between the germline ends. The germline V gene encodes CDR1 MNHEY and CDR2 SMNVEV (reference sequence). CDR3 length: 14 amino acids. The CDR3 nucleotides read TGTGCCAGCAGTTTATGGACCCAGGGAAGGGTGCAGTACTTC. Its protein is CASSLWTQGRVQYF.

This clone was observed once. This chain links TRBV11-2 with TRBJ2-7, with 13 bases lining up with TRBD2. Germline V gives CDR1 SGHAT, CDR2 FQNNGV. CDR3 length: 17 amino acids. V was clipped by 5 bases and J by 0 bases; unmatched bases: 7. This chain's CDR3 is CASSRTSGGLNSYEQYF. The CDR3 DNA reads TGTGCCAGCAGCAGGACTAGCGGGGGCCTCAACTCCTACGAGCAGTACTTC.